Given below is one TCR beta chain in context. One junction end does not reproduce the germline sequence, and a read error may be involved. The data were obtained in a study of cytomegalovirus exposure and HLA in healthy donors. Method: immunoSEQ multiplex PCR; TCRdb's copy keeps in-frame clones and lacks some. Of about 130,000 clones in the sample, roughly 94% were seen once. Sequencing was performed on PBMCs. This clonotype originated in a woman aged 18-30 years in good health and CMV-seronegative.

In DNA, the CDR3 is TGTGCAAGTACTCGGACAGAATTGAACACTGAAGCTTTCTTT. Its translation: CASTRTELNTEAFF. This chain links TRBV19 with TRBJ1-1, with D possibly being TRBD1 (6 bases). Germline CDR1 is LNHDA and CDR2 is SQIVND (reference sequence). This CDR3 has 14 residues.